This is a list of T cell receptor beta chains from one sample in a study of cytomegalovirus exposure and HLA in healthy donors. The table came from immunoSEQ multiplex PCR; TCRdb's copy has only in-frame clones and leaves some out. Of 160,000 or so clones in the sample, approximately 84% are singletons; the top ten hold approximately 6.5%. Sequences were obtained from PBMCs. The receptors were gathered from a male donor in good health and CMV-seropositive. Both conserved end residues are part of each CDR3. A D gene is named only where the DNA matches it firmly. Clone size is given for some rows only: seen once, a few or many times, or a class if the clone is expanded.

clone_size	v_call	d_call	j_call	cdr3_nt	cdr3_aa
NA	TRBV7-7	NA	TRBJ1-1	TGTGCTAGCAGCCCCTCTAGGGGCACTGAAGCTTTCTTT	CASSPSRGTEAFF
NA	TRBV7-9	NA	TRBJ1-1	TGTGCCAGCAGCTTAGGCTGGGGCAGGGAGAACACTGAAGCTTTCTTT	CASSLGWGRENTEAFF
NA	TRBV11-3	TRBD1	TRBJ2-1	TGTGCCAGCAGCTTGGGACAGGGGGCCTCCAATGAGCAGTTCTTC	CASSLGQGASNEQFF
NA	TRBV5-6	TRBD1	TRBJ2-7	TGTGCCAGCAGGCGGACAGGGTTCGAGCAGTACTTC	CASRRTGFEQYF
few	TRBV5-4	TRBD2	TRBJ2-3	TGTGCCAGCTCCCGACTAGCGGACACAGATACGCAGTATTTT	CASSRLADTDTQYF
NA	TRBV7-9	NA	TRBJ2-7	TGTGCCAGCAGCTTAGATGGTGGGCAGTCCAGGGGCGAGCAGTACTTC	CASSLDGGQSRGEQYF
NA	TRBV5-6	NA	TRBJ2-5	TGTGCCAGCAGCCTAGCGTCCGGGGAGGAGACCCAGTACTTC	CASSLASGEETQYF
NA	TRBV1	NA	TRBJ2-7	TGCACCAGCAGCCAGGCTACAGGGGGCTTCCGCTACGAGCAGTACTTC	CTSSQATGGFRYEQYF
NA	TRBV7-8	NA	TRBJ2-7	TGTGCCAGCAGCTTAGGCGGGAACTACGAGCAGTACTTC	CASSLGGNYEQYF
NA	TRBV7-2	NA	TRBJ2-7	TGTGCCAGCAGCTTATCTTATAGCTCCTACGAGCAGTACTTC	CASSLSYSSYEQYF
NA	TRBV7-2	NA	TRBJ1-2	TGTGCCAGCAGCTTATTGGGGGGGTCTGGGGGTAACTATGGCTACACCTTC	CASSLLGGSGGNYGYTF
NA	TRBV29-1	NA	TRBJ2-1	TGCAGCGTCGTAGGGATACCAGTCGGGGTCTACAATGAGCAGTTCTTC	CSVVGIPVGVYNEQFF
NA	TRBV7-8	NA	TRBJ2-5	TGTGCCAGCAGCTACCATAGCGTGAGGCCCAAGGTCCAAGAGACCCAGTACTTC	CASSYHSVRPKVQETQYF
few	TRBV9	TRBD2	TRBJ2-5	TGTGCCAGCAGCGTAGAAGATAGCGGGAGCCAACAGTACTTC	CASSVEDSGSQQYF
NA	TRBV28	TRBD1	TRBJ1-5	TGTGCCACCTATCCTCCCAAACAGGGGACACCTTTGGAGCCCCAGCATTTT	CATYPPKQGTPLEPQHF
NA	TRBV27	NA	TRBJ2-1	TGTGCCAGCGCTTTTGGCAGGGGTAAGGGCCAGTTCTTC	CASAFGRGKGQFF
NA	TRBV5-1	TRBD2	TRBJ2-1	TGCGCCAGCAGCTCGGCCGTGGGACTAGCCCTTTACAATGAGCAGTTCTTC	CASSSAVGLALYNEQFF
NA	TRBV29-1	NA	TRBJ2-3	TGCAGCGTTGAAGGAGGTCTGGTCGGAGATACGCAGTATTTT	CSVEGGLVGDTQYF
NA	TRBV7-9	TRBD1	TRBJ1-4	TGTGCCAGCAGCCGGGACAGGCGGGATGAAAAACTGTTTTTT	CASSRDRRDEKLFF
NA	TRBV15	NA	TRBJ1-4	TGTGCCACCAGCAGAGAGGATTTTAACAGGGAAAAACTGTTTTTT	CATSREDFNREKLFF
NA	TRBV7-6	TRBD1	TRBJ1-6	TGTGCCAGCAGCCCGGGACAGCGGACCGGGCTTGGAAATTCACCCCTCCACTTT	CASSPGQRTGLGNSPLHF
few	TRBV14	TRBD1	TRBJ1-1	TGTGCCAGCAGCCAAGTCGCAGGGGGAGGCACTGAAGCTTTCTTT	CASSQVAGGGTEAFF
few	TRBV7-3	NA	TRBJ2-2	TGTGCCAGCAGCTTAAGCGGGCTCTCTGCCGGGGAGCTGTTTTTT	CASSLSGLSAGELFF
NA	TRBV11-2	TRBD2	TRBJ2-1	TGTGCCAGCACCTCTGGGATCGGACTAGCAGCTTACAATGAGCAGTTCTTC	CASTSGIGLAAYNEQFF
NA	TRBV14	NA	TRBJ1-1	TGTGCCAGCAGTTTCGGGGGGGTAGGTGAAGCTTTCTTT	CASSFGGVGEAFF
once	TRBV6-1	TRBD1	TRBJ1-5	TGTGCCAGCAGTGGAAGGGACAGGGGACAAAGTCAGCCCCAGCATTTT	CASSGRDRGQSQPQHF
NA	TRBV21-1	NA	TRBJ2-1	TGTGCCAGCAGCGACCGGACTAGCGGGAAAGGTCGGGAGCAGTTCTTC	CASSDRTSGKGREQFF
once	TRBV11-2	NA	TRBJ1-2	TGTGCCAGCAGCTTAGAAAGGACAATAGAAAGGACCTTC	CASSLERTIERTF
once	TRBV28	NA	TRBJ1-1	TGTGCCAGCAGTTTCGGGGGGAACACTGAAGCTTTCTTT	CASSFGGNTEAFF
NA	TRBV7-9	NA	TRBJ1-1	TGTGCCAGCAGGCAGGGGCCTGAAGCTTTCTTT	CASRQGPEAFF
few	TRBV28	NA	TRBJ2-1	TGTGCCAGCAGTTGGGGGGCGGGAGATATAAATGAGCAGTTCTTC	CASSWGAGDINEQFF
NA	TRBV11-2	NA	TRBJ2-3	TGTGCCAGCAGCGCCCCTGTCGGGGGGCGCACAGATACGCAGTATTTT	CASSAPVGGRTDTQYF
NA	TRBV5-6	TRBD1	TRBJ2-5	TGTGCCAGCAGCTCAGGGACAGGGAAAGAGACCCAGTACTTC	CASSSGTGKETQYF
NA	TRBV30	TRBD1	TRBJ2-7	TGTGCCTGGGATGCCCGGGGACAGGCCACCTACGAGCAGTACTTC	CAWDARGQATYEQYF
NA	TRBV28	TRBD1	TRBJ1-2	TGTGCCAGCAGCGCGACAGGGATACGGGTCTACACCTTC	CASSATGIRVYTF
NA	TRBV5-1	NA	TRBJ2-7	TGCGCCAGCAGCCCGCGGACAGCGTCCTACGAGCAGTACTTC	CASSPRTASYEQYF
NA	TRBV9	TRBD2	TRBJ2-5	TGTGCCAGCAGCGTATCAGGACTAGCGGGAGGAGAGACCCAGTACTTC	CASSVSGLAGGETQYF
NA	TRBV7-9	NA	TRBJ2-7	TGTGCCAGCAGCTCCAGAGAGTATGCAGGACAGCTTACCTACGAGCAGTACTTC	CASSSREYAGQLTYEQYF
few	TRBV6-1	NA	TRBJ2-7	TGTGCCAGCAGTGAAGTAAGGAGCTCCTACGAGCAGTACTTC	CASSEVRSSYEQYF
NA	TRBV6-5	TRBD1	TRBJ2-7	TGTGCCAGCGGGACAGTGCGAACCTACGAGCAGTACTTC	CASGTVRTYEQYF
few	TRBV7-2	NA	TRBJ1-3	TGTGCCAGCAGCTTAGGAACCAGCTCTGGAAACACCATATATTTT	CASSLGTSSGNTIYF
NA	TRBV5-4	TRBD2	TRBJ2-1	TGTGCCAGCAGCTTCGGACTAGCGGGAGTTTACAATGAGCAGTTCTTC	CASSFGLAGVYNEQFF
NA	TRBV27	TRBD2	TRBJ2-7	TGTGCCATCCTCGCCCGGCGGGGGGAGTCCTACGAGCAGTACTTC	CAILARRGESYEQYF
NA	TRBV6-1	NA	TRBJ1-1	TGTGCCAGCAGTGAACACGACAGCCTGAACACTGAAGCTTTCTTT	CASSEHDSLNTEAFF
NA	TRBV28	NA	TRBJ1-6	TGTGCCAGCAGTTTTGGGCGAGGAGGGACGAGCTCCTATAATTCACCCCTCCACTTT	CASSFGRGGTSSYNSPLHF
once	TRBV27	TRBD1	TRBJ2-7	TGTGCCAGCGGGGGACAGGGTATCCACGAGCAGTACTTC	CASGGQGIHEQYF
NA	TRBV19	TRBD2	TRBJ2-7	TGTGCCAGTAGTATTATTCATTCTAGCGGGGTATCCTACGAGCAGTACTTC	CASSIIHSSGVSYEQYF
NA	TRBV6-1	TRBD2	TRBJ2-4	TGTGCCACGTATGAATTGGGGGGGAGAAACATTCAGTACTTC	CATYELGGRNIQYF
NA	TRBV4-1	TRBD1	TRBJ1-5	TGCGCCAGCAGCAGACAGGGACCCCTAGAGCCCCAGCATTTT	CASSRQGPLEPQHF
once	TRBV11-2	NA	TRBJ2-1	TGTGCCAGCAGCTCAGGTTACGCGAGAGATGAGCAGTTCTTC	CASSSGYARDEQFF
NA	TRBV30	TRBD1	TRBJ1-1	TGTGCCAGATCCGGGACAGGGGTTGCCACTGAAGCTTTCTTT	CARSGTGVATEAFF
once	TRBV6-4	NA	TRBJ2-1	TGTGCCAGCAGTGACTCGGGCAGTGGTTTGTCCAATGAGCAGTTCTTC	CASSDSGSGLSNEQFF
NA	TRBV10-3	NA	TRBJ1-3	TGTGCCATCAGTGAGCGGGCAGGGGGAAACACCATATATTTT	CAISERAGGNTIYF
few	TRBV6-5	TRBD1	TRBJ1-2	TGTGCCAGCATTGCTCTCGACAGGGCCATCTATGGCTACACCTTC	CASIALDRAIYGYTF